A selection of T cell receptor beta chains follows, all from one sample in a study of cytomegalovirus exposure and HLA in healthy donors. Sequencing used immunoSEQ multiplex PCR; TCRdb keeps in-frame clones, though not all of them. Among 66,000 or so clones listed, about 97% were seen once. The sequencing sample was made of PBMCs. These receptors all come from a woman aged 18-29 years in good health and CMV-seropositive. Both conserved end residues are part of each CDR3. A D gene is named only where the DNA matches it firmly. Clone sizes are given selectively: once, few, many, or a class where the clone is expanded.

CDR3 protein	CDR3 DNA	D gene	V gene	clone size	J gene
CASSYVTGYIQYF	TGTGCCAGCAGCTACGTGACAGGGTACATTCAGTACTTC	TRBD1	TRBV7-9	.	TRBJ2-4
CAISVRAVNTEAFF	TGTGCCATCAGTGTGCGGGCCGTGAACACTGAAGCTTTCTTT	.	TRBV10-3	.	TRBJ1-1
CASSLLGLAGGPSYEQYF	TGTGCCAGCAGCCTTCTAGGGCTAGCGGGAGGGCCATCCTACGAGCAGTACTTC	TRBD2	TRBV7-8	.	TRBJ2-7
CASSIEGQGCNQPQHF	TGTGCCAGCAGCATTGAGGGACAGGGATGCAATCAGCCCCAGCATTTT	.	TRBV21-1	.	TRBJ1-5
CASSLGLAGAGYEQYF	TGCGCCAGCAGCTTGGGACTAGCGGGAGCCGGGTACGAGCAGTACTTC	TRBD2	TRBV5-1	.	TRBJ2-7
CASSPPGVGTDTQYF	TGTGCCAGCAGCCCGCCAGGGGTTGGCACAGATACGCAGTATTTT	.	TRBV5-4	.	TRBJ2-3
CASSNNNNEQFF	TGTGCCAGCAGTAACAACAACAATGAGCAGTTCTTC	.	TRBV6-5	.	TRBJ2-1
CASSGGKGAYGYTF	TGTGCCAGCAGTGGGGGGAAGGGGGCCTATGGCTACACCTTC	TRBD1	TRBV11-2	.	TRBJ1-2
CASSQPSGSSYNEQFF	TGTGCCAGCTCCCAACCTAGCGGGAGCTCCTACAATGAGCAGTTCTTC	TRBD2	TRBV7-3	.	TRBJ2-1
CASSPTAGQGANVLTF	TGCGCCAGCAGCCCAACAGCGGGGCAAGGGGCCAACGTCCTGACTTTC	TRBD2	TRBV4-1	.	TRBJ2-6
CASSSGQNSGNTIYF	TGTGCCAGCAGCTCCGGACAGAACTCTGGAAACACCATATATTTT	.	TRBV9	.	TRBJ1-3
CASSYRDRGYEQYF	TGTGCCAGCAGCTACCGGGACAGGGGGTACGAGCAGTACTTC	TRBD1	TRBV5-5	.	TRBJ2-7
CASSLTGGGTDTQYF	TGTGCCAGCAGCTTAACAGGGGGCGGCACAGATACGCAGTATTTT	TRBD1	TRBV7-3	.	TRBJ2-3
CASRPCPVRTTMNTEAFF	TGCGCCAGCAGACCTTGCCCAGTCCGAACCACAATGAACACTGAAGCTTTCTTT	.	TRBV23-1	.	TRBJ1-1
CASRDRGARELFF	TGTGCCAGCCGCGACCGGGGGGCCAGGGAGCTGTTTTTT	.	TRBV6-5	.	TRBJ2-2
CASSDSFRGPNYGYTF	TGTGCCAGCAGTGACTCGTTCAGGGGCCCGAACTATGGCTACACCTTC	.	TRBV6-4	.	TRBJ1-2
CASRGVTSENTGELFF	TGTGCCAGCAGGGGGGTCACTAGCGAGAACACCGGGGAGCTGTTTTTT	TRBD2	TRBV7-8	.	TRBJ2-2
CASSPPGADTQYF	TGTGCCAGCAGCCCGCCCGGGGCAGATACGCAGTATTTT	.	TRBV7-9	.	TRBJ2-3
CASSAAVDTTYEQYF	TGTGCCAGCAGCGCAGCCGTTGACACCACCTACGAGCAGTACTTC	.	TRBV9	once	TRBJ2-7
CASSTGTSGRAETQYF	TGTGCCAGTAGTACCGGGACTAGCGGGAGGGCAGAGACCCAGTACTTC	TRBD2	TRBV19	.	TRBJ2-5
CASSTSDSFSYGYTF	TGTGCCAGTAGTACCTCGGACAGCTTCAGCTATGGCTACACCTTC	.	TRBV19	.	TRBJ1-2
CATDRGSTEAFF	TGTGCCACCGACAGGGGGAGCACTGAAGCTTTCTTT	TRBD1	TRBV28	.	TRBJ1-1
CASSLASGSRTDTQYF	TGCGCCAGCAGCTTAGCTAGCGGGAGTCGGACAGATACGCAGTATTTT	TRBD2	TRBV5-1	.	TRBJ2-3
CASSVDRAHEQYF	TGTGCCAGCAGCGTAGACAGGGCCCACGAGCAGTACTTC	.	TRBV9	few	TRBJ2-7
CASSWGQGVWTF	TGTGCCAGCAGCTGGGGACAGGGGGTCTGGACCTTC	TRBD1	TRBV7-9	.	TRBJ1-2
CASSQVQGQSYGYTF	TGCGCCAGCAGCCAAGTGCAGGGGCAAAGCTATGGCTACACCTTC	.	TRBV4-1	.	TRBJ1-2
CASAGQYNQPQHF	TGTGCCAGCGCGGGACAGTACAATCAGCCCCAGCATTTT	TRBD1	TRBV19	.	TRBJ1-5
CASSYGAVAGELFF	TGTGCCAGCAGTTACGGAGCGGTGGCCGGGGAGCTGTTTTTT	.	TRBV6-5	once	TRBJ2-2
CASSDRRGFEAFF	TGCGCCAGCAGTGACCGCAGGGGGTTTGAAGCTTTCTTT	TRBD1	TRBV10-1	.	TRBJ1-1
CASSKDRNTEAFF	TGTGCCAGCAGTAAGGACAGGAACACTGAAGCTTTCTTT	.	TRBV6-6	.	TRBJ1-1
CASKVWGGPSQPQHF	TGTGCCAGCAAGGTCTGGGGGGGCCCTAGTCAGCCCCAGCATTTT	.	TRBV27	.	TRBJ1-5
CASSLTGGEKLFF	TGTGCCAGCAGCCTGACAGGGGGGGAAAAACTGTTTTTT	TRBD1	TRBV5-6	.	TRBJ1-4
CASSPRQGPDYNEQFF	TGTGCCAGCAGTCCCAGACAGGGCCCGGACTACAATGAGCAGTTCTTC	TRBD1	TRBV28	.	TRBJ2-1
CSVSGGSGEQYF	TGCAGCGTAAGCGGCGGCTCGGGCGAGCAGTACTTC	.	TRBV29-1	.	TRBJ2-7
CASSLWTSGGLAKNIQYF	TGTGCCAGCAGTTTATGGACTAGCGGGGGCCTGGCCAAAAACATTCAGTACTTC	TRBD2	TRBV28	.	TRBJ2-4
CASSRTGWEETQYF	TGTGCCAGCAGTCGCACAGGGTGGGAAGAGACCCAGTACTTC	.	TRBV28	.	TRBJ2-5
CASSYGEGTTGELFF	TGCGCCAGCAGCTATGGGGAGGGGACCACCGGGGAGCTGTTTTTT	TRBD2	TRBV5-1	.	TRBJ2-2
CASSPRQGSGANVLTF	TGTGCCAGCAGTCCGAGACAGGGCTCTGGGGCCAACGTCCTGACTTTC	TRBD1	TRBV28	.	TRBJ2-6
CASSSGQSMNTEAFF	TGTGCCAGCAGCTCCGGACAGAGTATGAACACTGAAGCTTTCTTT	.	TRBV7-9	.	TRBJ1-1
CASSQQGARISQSGYTF	TGCGCCAGCAGTCAGCAGGGGGCCCGAATCTCGCAATCAGGCTACACCTTC	TRBD1	TRBV23-1	.	TRBJ1-2
CASSGSPRQGSYEQYF	TGTGCCAGCAGCGGGTCCCCCAGACAGGGTTCCTACGAGCAGTACTTC	TRBD1	TRBV2	.	TRBJ2-7
CASSVEESTDTQYF	TGTGCCAGCAGCGTAGAAGAGAGCACAGATACGCAGTATTTT	.	TRBV9	once	TRBJ2-3
CASSLRQARDGYTF	TGCGCCAGCAGCTTGAGGCAGGCGAGGGATGGCTACACCTTC	.	TRBV5-1	.	TRBJ1-2
CASKLGQGPFFVETNEKLFF	TGTGCCAGTAAGCTGGGACAGGGACCCTTCTTTGTGGAAACTAATGAAAAACTGTTTTTT	TRBD1	TRBV19	.	TRBJ1-4
CASKGGRAGDEQFF	TGTGCCAGCAAAGGCGGGAGGGCCGGGGATGAGCAGTTCTTC	TRBD2	TRBV28	.	TRBJ2-1
CAWSPGGFGGNTIYF	TGTGCCTGGAGCCCTGGGGGGTTTGGAGGAAACACCATATATTTT	.	TRBV30	.	TRBJ1-3
CASSRGSREPSYEQYF	TGTGCCAGCAGCCGAGGATCGCGGGAGCCCTCCTACGAGCAGTACTTC	TRBD2	TRBV5-4	.	TRBJ2-7
CASRADRVTEAFF	TGCGCCAGCAGGGCGGACAGGGTCACTGAAGCTTTCTTT	TRBD1	TRBV10-1	.	TRBJ1-1
CAWSDQSDQPQHF	TGTGCCTGGAGTGATCAGTCCGATCAGCCCCAGCATTTT	.	TRBV30	.	TRBJ1-5
CASSEVSGRPLNEQFF	TGTGCCAGCAGTGAGGTTAGCGGGAGGCCGCTCAATGAGCAGTTCTTC	TRBD2	TRBV25-1	.	TRBJ2-1
CASSFREKLFF	TGTGCCAGCAGTTTTCGTGAAAAACTGTTTTTT	.	TRBV28	.	TRBJ1-4
CASSQEVAGGPDTQYF	TGCGCCAGCAGCCAAGAAGTGGCGGGAGGGCCAGATACGCAGTATTTT	TRBD2	TRBV4-1	.	TRBJ2-3
CASSFGGWSTDTQYF	TGCGCCAGCAGCTTCGGCGGGTGGAGCACAGATACGCAGTATTTT	.	TRBV5-1	few	TRBJ2-3
CASSLEGPGVYEQYF	TGCGCCAGCAGCTTGGAGGGCCCGGGGGTCTACGAGCAGTACTTC	.	TRBV5-1	.	TRBJ2-7
CASSWQGVYNEQFF	TGTGCCAGCAGTTGGCAGGGGGTTTACAATGAGCAGTTCTTC	TRBD1	TRBV28	.	TRBJ2-1
CASSQLRGDTQYF	TGTGCCAGCAGCCAGCTACGGGGAGATACGCAGTATTTT	.	TRBV7-3	.	TRBJ2-3
CASREKGDTEAFF	TGTGCCAGCAGGGAGAAGGGGGACACTGAAGCTTTCTTT	.	TRBV13	.	TRBJ1-1
CASSPPGLAGLGSYEQYF	TGTGCCAGCAGTCCACCGGGACTAGCGGGACTGGGGTCCTACGAGCAGTACTTC	TRBD2	TRBV27	.	TRBJ2-7